This T cell receptor beta chain emerged from a study of cytomegalovirus exposure and HLA in healthy donors. Nominal health characterized the donors when sampled, though unrecorded immune exposures were likely. Notes on the study in general: Within the data, a cluster of highly shared sequence variants was likely a sequencing artifact. The classifier was said to identify cytomegalovirus status with high specificity and sensitivity.

A word on this clone: Its antigen is undetermined.

Trimming shortened V by 6 bases and J by 2 bases, and 17 bases separated the two germline ends. This CDR3 contains 15 residues. CDR1 is MGHDK, CDR2 SYGVNS, per germline. PCR used 60 Vbeta primers and 13 Jbeta primers. Assay: immunoSEQ multiplex PCR; the TCRdb copy retains only in-frame clones and omits some. The top ten clones hold approximately 3.1% of a sample with some 170,000 clones, about 75% of them seen once. The sequence came from a woman between 45 and 60 years old in good health and CMV-seropositive. This chain uses TRBV25-1 with TRBJ2-7; D is unclear. The sample taken for sequencing was PBMCs. CDR3 nucleotides: TGTGCCAGCAGCCTTTCGGGTAGTGGCACCTACGAGCAGTACTTC. Its protein product is CASSLSGSGTYEQYF.